This T cell receptor (beta chain) was identified in a study of blood T cell repertoires in COVID-19. Study-level information: Sites across the United States, Italy and Spain contributed samples from acute and convalescent COVID-19.

The table came from immunoSEQ multiplex PCR; TCRdb's copy has only in-frame clones and leaves some out. Among around 49,000 clones listed, 81% were seen once. Looked up from germline, CDR1 is MDHEN and CDR2 is SYDVKM. The CDR3 extends over 13 amino acids. V gave up 6 bases and J gave up 6 bases, with 13 bases separating them. The receptor's source is a woman at least 80 years old with COVID-19, enrolled during active disease. What was sequenced was peripheral blood. This sequence joins TRBV28 and TRBJ2-3; possible D gene TRBD2, 6 bases. The DNA for the CDR3 is TGTGCCAGCAGAGTACTAGCAATGGATACGCAGTATTTT. It translates to CASRVLAMDTQYF.